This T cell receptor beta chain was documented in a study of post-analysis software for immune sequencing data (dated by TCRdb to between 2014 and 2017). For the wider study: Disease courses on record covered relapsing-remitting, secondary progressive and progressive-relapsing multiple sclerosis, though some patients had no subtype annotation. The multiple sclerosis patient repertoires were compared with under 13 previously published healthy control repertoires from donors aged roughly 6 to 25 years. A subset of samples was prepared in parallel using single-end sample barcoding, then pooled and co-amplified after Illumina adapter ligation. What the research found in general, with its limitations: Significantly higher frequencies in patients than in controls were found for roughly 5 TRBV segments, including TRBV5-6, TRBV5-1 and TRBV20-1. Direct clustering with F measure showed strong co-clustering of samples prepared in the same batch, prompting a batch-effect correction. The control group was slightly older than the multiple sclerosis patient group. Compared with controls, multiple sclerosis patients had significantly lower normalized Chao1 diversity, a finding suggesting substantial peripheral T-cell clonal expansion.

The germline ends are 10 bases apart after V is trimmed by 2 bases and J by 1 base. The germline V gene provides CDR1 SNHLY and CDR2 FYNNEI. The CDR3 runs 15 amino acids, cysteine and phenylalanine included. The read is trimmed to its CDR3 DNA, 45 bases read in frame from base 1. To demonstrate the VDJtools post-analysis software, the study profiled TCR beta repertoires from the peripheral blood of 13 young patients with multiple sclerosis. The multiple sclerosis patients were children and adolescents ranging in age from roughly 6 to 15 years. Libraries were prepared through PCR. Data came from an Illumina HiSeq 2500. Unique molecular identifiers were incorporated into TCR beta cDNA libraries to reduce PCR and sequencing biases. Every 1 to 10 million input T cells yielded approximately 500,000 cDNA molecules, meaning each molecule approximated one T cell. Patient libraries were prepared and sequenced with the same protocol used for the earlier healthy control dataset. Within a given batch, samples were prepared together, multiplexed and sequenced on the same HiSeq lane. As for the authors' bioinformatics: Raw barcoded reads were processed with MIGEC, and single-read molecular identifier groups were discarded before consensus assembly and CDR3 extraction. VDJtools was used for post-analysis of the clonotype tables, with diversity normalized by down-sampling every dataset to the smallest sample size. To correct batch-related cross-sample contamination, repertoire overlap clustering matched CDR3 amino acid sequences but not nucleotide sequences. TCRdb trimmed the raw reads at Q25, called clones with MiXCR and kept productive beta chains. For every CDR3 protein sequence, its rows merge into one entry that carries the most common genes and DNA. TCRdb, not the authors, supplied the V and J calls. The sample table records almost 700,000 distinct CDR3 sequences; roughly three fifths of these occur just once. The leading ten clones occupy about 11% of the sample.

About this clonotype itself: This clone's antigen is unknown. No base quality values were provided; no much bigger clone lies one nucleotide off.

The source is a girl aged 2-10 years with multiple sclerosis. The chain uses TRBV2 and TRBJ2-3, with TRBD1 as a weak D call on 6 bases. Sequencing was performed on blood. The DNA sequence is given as TGTGCCAGCAGTGAAACTCACAGGGGCACAGATACGCAGTATTTT. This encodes CASSETHRGTDTQYF.